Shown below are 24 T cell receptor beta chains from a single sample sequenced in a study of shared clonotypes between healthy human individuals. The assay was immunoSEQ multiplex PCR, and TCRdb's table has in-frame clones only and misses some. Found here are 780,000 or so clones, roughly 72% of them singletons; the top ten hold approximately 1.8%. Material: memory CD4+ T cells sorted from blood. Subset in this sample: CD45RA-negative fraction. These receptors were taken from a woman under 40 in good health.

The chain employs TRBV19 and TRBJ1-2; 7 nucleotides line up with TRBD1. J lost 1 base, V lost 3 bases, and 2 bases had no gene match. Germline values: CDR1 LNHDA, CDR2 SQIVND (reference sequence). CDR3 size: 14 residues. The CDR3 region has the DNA TGTGCCAGTAGTATCGGGACAGATAACTATGGCTACACCTTC. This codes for CASSIGTDNYGYTF. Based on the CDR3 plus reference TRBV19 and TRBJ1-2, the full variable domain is DGGITQSPKYLFRKEGQNVTLSCEQNLNHDAMYWYRQDPGQGLRLIYYSQIVNDFQKGDIAEGYSVSREKKESFPLTVTSAQKNPTAFYLCASSIGTDNYGYTFGSGTRLTVV.

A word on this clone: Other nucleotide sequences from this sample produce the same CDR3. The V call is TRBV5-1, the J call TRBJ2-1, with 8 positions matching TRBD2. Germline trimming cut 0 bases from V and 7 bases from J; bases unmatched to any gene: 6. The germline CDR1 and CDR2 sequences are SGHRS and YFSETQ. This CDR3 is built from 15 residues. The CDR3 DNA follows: TGCGCCAGCAGCTTGGCGGGAGGGCCGGGAAATGAGCAGTTCTTC. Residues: CASSLAGGPGNEQFF.

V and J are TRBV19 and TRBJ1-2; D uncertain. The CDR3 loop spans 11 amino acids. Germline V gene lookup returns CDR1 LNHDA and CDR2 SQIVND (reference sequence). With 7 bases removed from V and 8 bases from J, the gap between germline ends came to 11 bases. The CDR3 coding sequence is TGTGCCAGTAATCGGGAAAGCGGCTACACCTTC. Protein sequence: CASNRESGYTF.

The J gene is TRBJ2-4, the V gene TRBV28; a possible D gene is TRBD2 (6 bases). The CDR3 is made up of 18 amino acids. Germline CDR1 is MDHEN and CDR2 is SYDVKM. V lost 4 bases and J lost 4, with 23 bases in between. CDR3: CASSSRVNPGREKNIQYF. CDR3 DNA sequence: TGTGCCAGCAGTTCCAGAGTGAACCCGGGACGGGAGAAAAACATTCAGTACTTC. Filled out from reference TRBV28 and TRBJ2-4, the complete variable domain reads DVKVTQSSRYLVKRTGEKVFLECVQDMDHENMFWYRQDPGLGLRLIYFSYDVKMKEKGDIPEGYSVSREKKERFSLILESASTNQTSMYLCASSSRVNPGREKNIQYFGAGTRLSVL.

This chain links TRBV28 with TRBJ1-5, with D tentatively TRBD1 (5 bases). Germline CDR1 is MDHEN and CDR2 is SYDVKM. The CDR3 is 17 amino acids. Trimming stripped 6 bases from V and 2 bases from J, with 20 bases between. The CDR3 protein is CASRGEAPSRGNQPQHF. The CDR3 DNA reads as TGTGCCAGCAGGGGGGAGGCACCCTCCCGCGGCAATCAGCCCCAGCATTTT. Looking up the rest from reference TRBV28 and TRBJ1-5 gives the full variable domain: DVKVTQSSRYLVKRTGEKVFLECVQDMDHENMFWYRQDPGLGLRLIYFSYDVKMKEKGDIPEGYSVSREKKERFSLILESASTNQTSMYLCASRGEAPSRGNQPQHFGDGTRLSIL.

CDR3 sequence reads: CASSQDDQEKLFF. The CDR3 bases are TGCGCCAGCAGCCAAGATGATCAGGAAAAACTGTTTTTT. V and J are TRBV4-1 and TRBJ1-4, with D hard to call. Trimming cost V 0 bases and J 8 bases, with 7 bases left between them. This CDR3 has 13 amino acids. The germline CDR1 and CDR2 sequences are MGHRA and YSYEKL.

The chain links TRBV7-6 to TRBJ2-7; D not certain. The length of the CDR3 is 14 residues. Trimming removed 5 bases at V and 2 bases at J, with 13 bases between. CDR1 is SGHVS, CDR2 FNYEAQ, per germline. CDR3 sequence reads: CASSASFSAYEQYF. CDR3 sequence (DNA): TGTGCCAGCAGCGCTAGTTTTTCGGCCTACGAGCAGTACTTC.

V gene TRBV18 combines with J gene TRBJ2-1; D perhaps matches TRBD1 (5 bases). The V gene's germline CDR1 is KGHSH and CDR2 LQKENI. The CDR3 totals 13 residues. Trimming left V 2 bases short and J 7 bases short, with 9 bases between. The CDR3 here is CASSPGAANEQFF. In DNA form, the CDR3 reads TGTGCCAGCTCACCAGGGGCGGCTAATGAGCAGTTCTTC.

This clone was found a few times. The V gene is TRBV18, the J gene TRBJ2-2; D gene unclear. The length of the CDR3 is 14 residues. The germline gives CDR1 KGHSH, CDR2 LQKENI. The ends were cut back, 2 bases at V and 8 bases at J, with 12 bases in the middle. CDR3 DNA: TGTGCCAGCTCACCAGGCTCCAGACGGGGGGAGCTGTTTTTT. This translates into CASSPGSRRGELFF.

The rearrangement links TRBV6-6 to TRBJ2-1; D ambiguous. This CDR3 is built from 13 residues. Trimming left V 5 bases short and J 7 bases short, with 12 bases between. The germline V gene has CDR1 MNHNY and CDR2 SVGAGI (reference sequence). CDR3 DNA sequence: TGTGCCAGCAGTCAAAGTCTAGGTAATGAGCAGTTCTTC. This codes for CASSQSLGNEQFF.

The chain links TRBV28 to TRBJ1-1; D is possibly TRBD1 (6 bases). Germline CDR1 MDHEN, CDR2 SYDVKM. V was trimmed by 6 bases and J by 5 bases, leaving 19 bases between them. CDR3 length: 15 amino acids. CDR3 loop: CASRPGQTRRTEAFF. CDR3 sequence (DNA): TGTGCCAGCAGACCGGGACAAACCCGTCGGACTGAAGCTTTCTTT. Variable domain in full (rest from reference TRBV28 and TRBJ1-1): DVKVTQSSRYLVKRTGEKVFLECVQDMDHENMFWYRQDPGLGLRLIYFSYDVKMKEKGDIPEGYSVSREKKERFSLILESASTNQTSMYLCASRPGQTRRTEAFFGQGTRLTVV.

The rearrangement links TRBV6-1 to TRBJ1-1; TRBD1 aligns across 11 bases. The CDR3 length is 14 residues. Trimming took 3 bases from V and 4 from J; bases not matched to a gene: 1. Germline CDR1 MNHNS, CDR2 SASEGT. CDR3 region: CASSDGTGGTEAFF. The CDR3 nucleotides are TGTGCCAGCAGTGATGGGACAGGGGGCACTGAAGCTTTCTTT.

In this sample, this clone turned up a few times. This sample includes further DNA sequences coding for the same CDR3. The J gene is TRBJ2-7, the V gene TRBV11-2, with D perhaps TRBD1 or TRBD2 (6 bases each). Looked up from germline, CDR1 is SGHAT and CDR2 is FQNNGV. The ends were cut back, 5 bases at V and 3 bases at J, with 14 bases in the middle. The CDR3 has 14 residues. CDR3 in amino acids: CASSLSRGLYEQYF. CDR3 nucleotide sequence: TGTGCCAGCAGCCTTTCCAGGGGACTCTACGAGCAGTACTTC. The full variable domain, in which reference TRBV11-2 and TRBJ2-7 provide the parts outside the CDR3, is EAGVAQSPRYKIIEKRQSVAFWCNPISGHATLYWYQQILGQGPKLLIQFQNNGVVDDSQLPKDRFSAERLKGVDSTLKIQPAKLEDSAVYLCASSLSRGLYEQYFGPGTRLTVT.

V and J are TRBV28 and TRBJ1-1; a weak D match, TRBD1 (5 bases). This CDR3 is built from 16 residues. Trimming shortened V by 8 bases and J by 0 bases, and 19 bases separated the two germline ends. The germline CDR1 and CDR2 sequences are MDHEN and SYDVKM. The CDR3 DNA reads TGTGCCAGCCGCTCTTTCGGGACGGACATGAACACTGAAGCTTTCTTT. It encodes CASRSFGTDMNTEAFF. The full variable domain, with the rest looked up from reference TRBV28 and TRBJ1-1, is DVKVTQSSRYLVKRTGEKVFLECVQDMDHENMFWYRQDPGLGLRLIYFSYDVKMKEKGDIPEGYSVSREKKERFSLILESASTNQTSMYLCASRSFGTDMNTEAFFGQGTRLTVV.

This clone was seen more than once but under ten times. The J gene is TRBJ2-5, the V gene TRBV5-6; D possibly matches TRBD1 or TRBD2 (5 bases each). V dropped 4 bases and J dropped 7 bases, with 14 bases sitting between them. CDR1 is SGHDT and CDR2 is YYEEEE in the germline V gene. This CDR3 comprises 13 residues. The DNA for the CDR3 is TGTGCCAGCAGCCCAGTTGGGGGTGTGACCCAGTACTTC. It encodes CASSPVGGVTQYF. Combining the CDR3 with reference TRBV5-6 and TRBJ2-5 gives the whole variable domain DAGVTQSPTHLIKTRGQQVTLRCSPKSGHDTVSWYQQALGQGPQFIFQYYEEEERQRGNFPDRFSGHQFPNYSSELNVNALLLGDSALYLCASSPVGGVTQYFGPGTRLLVL.

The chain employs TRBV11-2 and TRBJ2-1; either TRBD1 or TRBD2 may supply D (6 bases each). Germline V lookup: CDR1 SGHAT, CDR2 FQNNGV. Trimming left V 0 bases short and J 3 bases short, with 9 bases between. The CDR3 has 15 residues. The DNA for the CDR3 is TGTGCCAGCAGCTTAGATGGAGGGGGCTACAATGAGCAGTTCTTC. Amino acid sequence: CASSLDGGGYNEQFF.

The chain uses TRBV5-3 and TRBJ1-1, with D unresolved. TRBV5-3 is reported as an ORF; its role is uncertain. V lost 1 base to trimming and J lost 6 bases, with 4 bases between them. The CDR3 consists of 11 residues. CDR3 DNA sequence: TGTGCCAGAAGCTTGAGGTCTGAAGCTTTCTTT. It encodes CARSLRSEAFF.

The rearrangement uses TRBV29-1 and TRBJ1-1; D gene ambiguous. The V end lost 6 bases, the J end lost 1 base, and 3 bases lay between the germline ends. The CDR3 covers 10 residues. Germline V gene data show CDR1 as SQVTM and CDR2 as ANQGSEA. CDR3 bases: TGCAGCGTAGGGAACACTGAAGCTTTCTTT. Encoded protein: CSVGNTEAFF.

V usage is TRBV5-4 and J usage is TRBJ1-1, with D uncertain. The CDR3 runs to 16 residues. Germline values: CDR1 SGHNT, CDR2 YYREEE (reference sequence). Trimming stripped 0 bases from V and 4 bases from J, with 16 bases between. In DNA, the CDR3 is TGTGCCAGCAGCTTGGCCGTTCAAGGGCTGGGCACTGAAGCTTTCTTT. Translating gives CASSLAVQGLGTEAFF.

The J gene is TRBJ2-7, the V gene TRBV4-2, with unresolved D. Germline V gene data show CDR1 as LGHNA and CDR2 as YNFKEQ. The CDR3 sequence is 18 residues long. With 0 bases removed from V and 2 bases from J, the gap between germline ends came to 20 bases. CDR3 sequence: CASSQEPNGYISPYEQYF. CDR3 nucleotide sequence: TGTGCCAGCAGCCAAGAACCTAATGGGTATATTTCCCCCTACGAGCAGTACTTC.

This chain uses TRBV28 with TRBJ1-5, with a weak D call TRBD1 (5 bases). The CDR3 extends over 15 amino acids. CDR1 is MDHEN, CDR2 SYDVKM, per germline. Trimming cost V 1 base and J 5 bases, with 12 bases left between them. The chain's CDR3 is CASSLSGGWDQPQHF. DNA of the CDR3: TGTGCCAGCAGTTTATCCGGGGGGTGGGATCAGCCCCAGCATTTT. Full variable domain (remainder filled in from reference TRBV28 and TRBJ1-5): DVKVTQSSRYLVKRTGEKVFLECVQDMDHENMFWYRQDPGLGLRLIYFSYDVKMKEKGDIPEGYSVSREKKERFSLILESASTNQTSMYLCASSLSGGWDQPQHFGDGTRLSIL.

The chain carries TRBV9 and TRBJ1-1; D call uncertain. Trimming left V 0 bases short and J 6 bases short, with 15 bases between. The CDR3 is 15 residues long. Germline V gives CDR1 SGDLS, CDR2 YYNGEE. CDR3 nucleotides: TGTGCCAGCAGCGTAGATAAGCGAGGGTTTCCTGAAGCTTTCTTT. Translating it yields CASSVDKRGFPEAFF.

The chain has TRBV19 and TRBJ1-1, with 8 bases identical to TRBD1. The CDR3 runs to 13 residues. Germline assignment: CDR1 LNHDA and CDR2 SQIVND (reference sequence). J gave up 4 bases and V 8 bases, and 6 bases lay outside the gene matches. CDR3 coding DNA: TGTGCCAGTGCCAGGGGGCTCCGCACTGAAGCTTTCTTT. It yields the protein CASARGLRTEAFF.

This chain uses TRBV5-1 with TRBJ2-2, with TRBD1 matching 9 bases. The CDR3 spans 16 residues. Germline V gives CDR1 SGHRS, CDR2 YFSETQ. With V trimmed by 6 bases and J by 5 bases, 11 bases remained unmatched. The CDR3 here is CASKITGQGKTGELFF. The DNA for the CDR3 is TGCGCCAGCAAGATCACGGGACAGGGAAAGACCGGGGAGCTGTTTTTT.